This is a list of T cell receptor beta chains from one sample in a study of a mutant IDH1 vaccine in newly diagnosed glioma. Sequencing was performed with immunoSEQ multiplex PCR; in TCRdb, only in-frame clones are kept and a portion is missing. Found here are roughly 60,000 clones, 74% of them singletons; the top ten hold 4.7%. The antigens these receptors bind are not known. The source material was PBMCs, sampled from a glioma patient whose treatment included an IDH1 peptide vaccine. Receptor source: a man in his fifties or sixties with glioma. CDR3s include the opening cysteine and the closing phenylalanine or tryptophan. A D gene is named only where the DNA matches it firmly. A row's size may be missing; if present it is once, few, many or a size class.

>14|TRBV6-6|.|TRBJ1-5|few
CASTPGQGNQPQHF
TGTGCCAGCACCCCGGGGCAGGGGAATCAGCCCCAGCATTTT
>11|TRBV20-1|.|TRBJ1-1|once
CSASGVAEAFF
TGCAGTGCCAGTGGGGTGGCTGAAGCTTTCTTT
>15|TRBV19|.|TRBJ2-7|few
CASSMSLGGLYEQYF
TGTGCCAGTAGTATGAGTCTTGGGGGCCTTTACGAGCAGTACTTC
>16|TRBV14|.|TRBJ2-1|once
CASSQSPGTLKVEQFF
TGTGCCAGCAGCCAAAGCCCCGGGACTCTTAAGGTTGAGCAGTTCTTC
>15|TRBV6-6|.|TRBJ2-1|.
CASRTSFYVRDEQFF
TGTGCCAGCAGGACAAGTTTCTACGTTCGCGATGAGCAGTTCTTC
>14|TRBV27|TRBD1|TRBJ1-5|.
CASSWGQGIQPQHF
TGTGCCAGCAGTTGGGGACAGGGGATTCAGCCCCAGCATTTT
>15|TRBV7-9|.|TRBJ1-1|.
CASSLGTRLNTEAFF
TGTGCCAGCAGCTTAGGGACACGGTTGAACACTGAAGCTTTCTTT
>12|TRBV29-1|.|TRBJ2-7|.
CSVEEDGYEQYF
TGCAGCGTTGAAGAGGACGGGTACGAGCAGTACTTC
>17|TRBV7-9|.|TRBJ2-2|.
CASSPPFRLANTGELFF
TGTGCCAGCAGCCCCCCCTTCCGACTCGCGAACACCGGGGAGCTGTTTTTT
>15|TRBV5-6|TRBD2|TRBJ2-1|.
CASSLLAGVGNEQFF
TGTGCCAGCAGCTTACTAGCGGGGGTGGGCAATGAGCAGTTCTTC
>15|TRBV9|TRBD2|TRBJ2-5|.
CASSVGNSGGETQYF
TGTGCCAGCAGCGTAGGTAATAGCGGGGGAGAGACCCAGTACTTC
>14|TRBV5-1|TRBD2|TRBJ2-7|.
CASSQSGSSYEQYF
TGCGCCAGCAGCCAGAGCGGGAGCTCCTACGAGCAGTACTTC
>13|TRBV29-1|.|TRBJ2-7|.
CSVETTRGYEQYF
TGCAGCGTTGAAACCACTAGAGGCTACGAGCAGTACTTC
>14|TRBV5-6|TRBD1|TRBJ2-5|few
CASSPPTGRATQYF
TGTGCCAGCAGCCCCCCGACAGGGCGGGCGACCCAGTACTTC
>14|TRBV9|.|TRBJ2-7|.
CASSVEGGTYEQYF
TGTGCCAGCAGCGTAGAAGGCGGTACCTACGAGCAGTACTTC
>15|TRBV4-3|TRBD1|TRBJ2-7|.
CASSQGDRTRYEQYF
TGCGCCAGCAGCCAAGGGGACAGGACCAGATACGAGCAGTACTTC
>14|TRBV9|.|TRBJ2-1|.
CASSVMGAGNEQFF
TGTGCCAGCAGCGTAATGGGGGCCGGGAATGAGCAGTTCTTC
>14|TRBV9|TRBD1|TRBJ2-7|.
CASSTTGQGGEQYF
TGTGCCAGCAGCACCACCGGACAGGGCGGCGAGCAGTACTTC
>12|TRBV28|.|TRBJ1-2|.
CASSFGMRGYTF
TGTGCCAGCAGTTTCGGGATGAGGGGCTACACCTTC
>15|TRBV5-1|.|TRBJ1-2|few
CASSPSLAGVGGYTF
TGCGCCAGCAGCCCCAGTCTGGCAGGGGTTGGCGGCTACACCTTC
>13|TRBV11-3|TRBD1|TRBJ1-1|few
CASSSTGKDEAFF
TGTGCCAGCAGCTCGACAGGGAAGGATGAAGCTTTCTTT
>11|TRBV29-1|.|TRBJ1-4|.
CSVLKAEKLFF
TGCAGCGTTTTGAAGGCTGAAAAACTGTTTTTT
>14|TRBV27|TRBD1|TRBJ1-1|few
CASRYDRGNTEAFF
TGTGCCAGCAGATACGACAGGGGGAACACTGAAGCTTTCTTT
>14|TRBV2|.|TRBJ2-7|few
CASLWTESSYEQYF
TGTGCCAGTCTTTGGACCGAGAGCTCCTACGAGCAGTACTTC
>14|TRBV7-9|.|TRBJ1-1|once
CAINEMGLNTEAFF
TGTGCCATCAACGAGATGGGATTGAACACTGAAGCTTTCTTT
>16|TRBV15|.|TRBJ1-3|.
CATSRDRGSSGNTIYF
TGTGCCACCAGCAGAGATAGGGGGAGCTCTGGAAACACCATATATTTT